The 22 T cell receptor beta chains listed next were all sequenced from one sample in a study of Ad26.COV2.S vaccination and SARS-CoV-2 variants. Noted treatment: around 19 received Ad26.COV2.S at low or high dose, single or two shots; about 5 received placebo; per-sample allocation not given. It was on day 63 after the first vaccine or placebo injection that samples were taken. Only in-frame clones appear in the TCRdb table, and some are missing; sequencing was by immunoSEQ multiplex PCR. This sample carries about 380,000 clones, about 80% of them seen once, and the ten largest clones take roughly 7.4%. Sequences were derived from peripheral blood, sampled in a trial of Ad26.COV2.S vaccine versus placebo. Receptor source: a person between 18 and 60 years old who received the Ad26.COV2.S COVID-19 vaccine or a placebo.

The V call is TRBV7-2, the J call TRBJ1-3; 8 bases are shared with TRBD1. Germline CDR1 SGHTA, CDR2 FQGNSA. The CDR3 is 16 amino acids. After removal of 5 bases from V and 0 bases from J, the junction contained 6 bases not matched to a gene. The CDR3 DNA reads TGTGCCAGCAGCATACAGGGGGGACTCTCTGGAAACACCATATATTTT. Protein: CASSIQGGLSGNTIYF.

This clone has a single count. CDR3 in DNA: TGTGCCAGCAGTGCGGTCGACGGGGCCCCTAGAGAGCAGTACTTC. Residues: CASSAVDGAPREQYF. This sequence joins TRBV2 and TRBJ2-7; tentatively, D is TRBD1 or TRBD2 (5 bases each). The CDR3 runs to 15 residues. Trimming removed 4 bases at V and 7 bases at J, with 20 bases between. In germline, CDR1 is SNHLY, CDR2 FYNNEI.

CDR3 protein: CASSNSQGVGPTEAFF. For the CDR3, the DNA is TGTGCCAGCAGCAACTCACAGGGGGTTGGGCCCACTGAAGCTTTCTTT. V and J are TRBV13 and TRBJ1-1; the match to TRBD1 covers 8 bases. The CDR3 loop spans 16 amino acids. The junction had 12 bases not matched to a gene; V was cut back by 5 bases and J by 4 bases. Germline V CDR1 and CDR2: PRHDT, FYEKMQ (reference sequence).

CDR3 bases: TGTGCCAGTAGAGATCAGGGATCTGGGGCCAACGTCCTGACTTTC. This encodes CASRDQGSGANVLTF. The chain recombines TRBV19 with TRBJ2-6; TRBD1 might be the D (5 bases). CDR1 and CDR2 (germline): LNHDA, SQIVND (reference sequence). The V end was cut by 6 bases, the J end by 1 base, with 10 bases between. CDR3 size: 15 residues.

The J gene is TRBJ2-7, the V gene TRBV7-9, with a weak D call TRBD2 (5 bases). From germline, CDR1 is SEHNR and CDR2 FQNEAQ (reference sequence). The CDR3 is made up of 13 amino acids. V was cut by 4 bases and J by 1 base, with 8 bases left in between. The DNA of the CDR3 is TGTGCCAGCAGCTCGAGGGTATCCTACGAGCAGTACTTC. Translation: CASSSRVSYEQYF.

The chain recombines TRBV15 with TRBJ2-3; 7 bases line up with TRBD2. CDR1 and CDR2 (germline): LNHNV, YYDKDF (reference sequence). The CDR3 runs 16 residues. V shed 0 bases and J 4 bases; nucleotides not matched to a gene: 7. The DNA for the CDR3 is TGTGCCACCAGCAGAGAGGGGCGGGGGACCGCAGATACGCAGTATTTT. Encoded protein: CATSREGRGTADTQYF. Drawing the rest from reference TRBV15 and TRBJ2-3, the complete variable domain is DAMVIQNPRYQVTQFGKPVTLSCSQTLNHNVMYWYQQKSSQAPKLLFHYYDKDFNNEADTPDNFQSRRPNTSFCFLDIRSPGLGDTAMYLCATSREGRGTADTQYFGPGTRLTVL.

This clone showed up just once. CDR3: CASSFEGQPTGELFF. The CDR3 DNA is TGCGCCAGCAGCTTTGAGGGACAGCCGACCGGGGAGCTGTTTTTT. The rearrangement joins TRBV5-1 to TRBJ2-2, with 7 bases fitting TRBD1. Trimming removed 2 bases from V and 5 bases from J; junction bases left unmatched: 6. From germline, CDR1 is SGHRS and CDR2 YFSETQ. This CDR3 has 15 residues.

The J gene is TRBJ1-1, the V gene TRBV5-1; 10 bases line up with TRBD1. CDR3 length: 13 amino acids. The germline gives CDR1 SGHRS, CDR2 YFSETQ. The V and J ends lost 2 bases and 10 bases, in that order; junction bases with no gene match: 5. The CDR3 sequence is CASSLDRGLGAFF. CDR3 DNA sequence: TGCGCCAGCAGCTTAGACAGGGGGCTGGGAGCTTTCTTT.

This rearrangement joins TRBV18 to TRBJ1-1; a possible D gene is TRBD1 (6 bases). CDR1 is KGHSH and CDR2 is LQKENI in the germline V gene. The CDR3 loop spans 15 amino acids. Trimming took off 3 bases at V and 0 bases at J, with 11 bases between the two ends. The CDR3 reads CASSPLGDMNTEAFF. The CDR3 nucleotides read TGTGCCAGCTCACCGCTGGGGGACATGAACACTGAAGCTTTCTTT.

The chain carries TRBV24-1 and TRBJ2-2; D not resolved. The germline V and J ends were trimmed by 4 bases and 1 base, with 9 bases remaining between them. The CDR3 is 15 amino acids. Germline V CDR1 and CDR2: KGHDR, SFDVKD. The CDR3 DNA reads TGTGCCACCAGTGACCCAAGACAGAACACCGGGGAGCTGTTTTTT. It translates to CATSDPRQNTGELFF.

The chain couples TRBV6-5 to TRBJ2-3; D uncertain. The CDR3 sequence is 11 residues long. Deletions cut 6 bases from V and 3 bases from J, with 4 bases between. Germline assignment: CDR1 MNHEY and CDR2 SVGAGI. This chain's CDR3 is CASSATDTQYF. The DNA for the CDR3 is TGTGCCAGCAGCGCGACAGATACGCAGTATTTT.

This clone was detected once. CDR3 loop: CASSWNLDRRYTEAFF. The CDR3 bases are TGTGCCAGCAGCTGGAATCTTGACAGGCGCTACACTGAAGCTTTCTTT. This chain uses TRBV7-2 with TRBJ1-1; weak D call: TRBD1 (6 bases). The CDR3 sequence is 16 residues long. V gave up 4 bases and J gave up 3 bases, with 18 bases separating them. Germline V lookup: CDR1 SGHTA, CDR2 FQGNSA.

The rearrangement joins TRBV6-2 or TRBV6-3 to TRBJ1-2, with D unclear. Germline CDR1 and CDR2: MNHEY and SVGEGT. This CDR3 has 14 amino acids. V shed 2 bases and J shed 2 bases, with 9 bases lying between them. The chain's CDR3 is CASSYGQSNYGYTF. As DNA, the CDR3 is TGTGCCAGCAGTTACGGCCAGTCCAACTATGGCTACACCTTC.

This chain links TRBV7-2 with TRBJ1-6; maybe TRBD1 (5 bases). Trimming shortened V by 6 bases and J by 1 base, and 19 bases separated the two germline ends. The germline V gene encodes CDR1 SGHTA and CDR2 FQGNSA. This CDR3 comprises 18 residues. The CDR3 is CASSKGLQGWSYNSPLHF. For the CDR3, the DNA is TGTGCCAGCAGTAAAGGGCTGCAGGGATGGTCCTATAATTCACCCCTCCACTTT.

This chain links TRBV27 with TRBJ1-2, with D perhaps TRBD1 (6 bases). Germline V CDR1 and CDR2: MNHEY, SMNVEV (reference sequence). CDR3 length equals 15 residues. The V end was cut by 8 bases, the J end by 5 bases, with 21 bases between. This chain's CDR3 is CASLLGATQGYGYTF. The DNA of the CDR3 is TGTGCCAGCCTCCTAGGGGCGACCCAGGGGTATGGCTACACCTTC.

V is TRBV12-5 and J is TRBJ2-2; 10 nucleotides agree with TRBD2. Germline CDR1 reads LGHNT; CDR2 reads FRNRAP. V was clipped by 0 bases and J by 9 bases; unmatched bases: 10. CDR3 length equals 17 residues. The CDR3 protein is CASGLVISAGGPWELFF. In nucleotides, the CDR3 is TGTGCTAGTGGTTTGGTAATCTCAGCGGGAGGGCCCTGGGAGCTGTTTTTT.

This clone was counted between two and nine times. The chain is built from TRBV10-1 and TRBJ1-5, with D unclear. CDR1 WNHNN and CDR2 SYGVQD come from the germline V gene (reference sequence). The V end lost 8 bases, the J end lost 0 bases, and 23 bases lay between the germline ends. CDR3 size: 18 residues. CDR3 coding DNA: TGCGCCAGCGGCCAGCCGAATAGTAATTATGCTAGCAATCAGCCCCAGCATTTT. It yields the protein CASGQPNSNYASNQPQHF.

The chain uses TRBV4-2 and TRBJ2-5, with 8 bases matching TRBD2. The CDR3 consists of 17 residues. Germline trimming cut 0 bases from V and 2 bases from J; bases unmatched to any gene: 8. Germline CDR1 is LGHNA and CDR2 is YNFKEQ. CDR3 sequence reads: CASSQDYLAGTQETQYF. The CDR3 DNA reads as TGTGCCAGCAGCCAAGATTACCTAGCGGGTACTCAAGAGACCCAGTACTTC.

The rearrangement joins TRBV6-5 to TRBJ1-2; no reliable D call. Germline V gives CDR1 MNHEY, CDR2 SVGAGI. This CDR3 comprises 16 residues. Trimming pared 0 bases from V and 4 bases from J, leaving 15 bases between. DNA of the CDR3: TGTGCCAGCAGTTACTCCGAGTTAGGTCAATTCTATGGCTACACCTTC. Its protein is CASSYSELGQFYGYTF.

The chain uses TRBV4-3 and TRBJ1-6; D gene unclear. CDR1 and CDR2 (germline): LGHNA, YSLEER. V lost 0 bases and J lost 9, with 15 bases in between. The CDR3 consists of 16 residues. CDR3 DNA: TGCGCCAGCAGCCAAGATCATCGGCTCGGAAGTTCACCCCTCCACTTT. Translated, it gives CASSQDHRLGSSPLHF.

This chain connects TRBV19 to TRBJ1-5; TRBD1 aligns across 9 bases. V lost 7 bases and J lost 3; bases outside the gene matches: 10. This CDR3 has 16 amino acids. Germline V gives CDR1 LNHDA, CDR2 SQIVND (reference sequence). In DNA form, the CDR3 reads TGTGCCAGTACCTTATCAGGGACAGGGATCAATCAGCCCCAGCATTTT. Encoded protein: CASTLSGTGINQPQHF.

V is TRBV27 and J is TRBJ2-3; 8 nucleotides line up with TRBD2. The J segment lost 4 bases and the V segment lost 4 bases, leaving 16 bases of the junction unmatched. This CDR3 is built from 18 residues. Germline V gives CDR1 MNHEY, CDR2 SMNVEV (reference sequence). CDR3 amino acids: CASSSGGWSGGGADTQYF. The CDR3 bases are TGTGCCAGCAGTTCGGGGGGGTGGAGCGGAGGAGGGGCAGATACGCAGTATTTT.